The sequence of this T cell receptor beta chain was determined in a study of post-analysis software for immune sequencing data. V lost 7 bases and J lost 7; bases outside the gene matches: 7. CDR3 length equals 15 residues. Per the germline V gene, CDR1 is SQVTM and CDR2 is ANQGSEA. Study results and limitations: Higher frequency in patients than in controls was seen for five TRBV segments, with TRBV5-6, TRBV5-1 and TRBV20-1 among them.

Presence of unique molecular identifiers characterized the TCR beta cDNA libraries. TCRdb reanalysed the PCR reads using MiXCR and keeps one entry per CDR3 protein. The data show hundreds of thousands of distinct CDR3 sequences, roughly 58% seen once. As for this clonotype: What it binds is not known.

The sequencing input was blood. V is TRBV29-1 and J is TRBJ2-1; 16 bases match TRBD2. This receptor was taken from a girl aged 10 to 17 with multiple sclerosis. CDR3 DNA: TGCAGCGCGGGACTAGCGGGAGGGCCGGGGAATGAGCAGTTCTTC. Translated: CSAGLAGGPGNEQFF.